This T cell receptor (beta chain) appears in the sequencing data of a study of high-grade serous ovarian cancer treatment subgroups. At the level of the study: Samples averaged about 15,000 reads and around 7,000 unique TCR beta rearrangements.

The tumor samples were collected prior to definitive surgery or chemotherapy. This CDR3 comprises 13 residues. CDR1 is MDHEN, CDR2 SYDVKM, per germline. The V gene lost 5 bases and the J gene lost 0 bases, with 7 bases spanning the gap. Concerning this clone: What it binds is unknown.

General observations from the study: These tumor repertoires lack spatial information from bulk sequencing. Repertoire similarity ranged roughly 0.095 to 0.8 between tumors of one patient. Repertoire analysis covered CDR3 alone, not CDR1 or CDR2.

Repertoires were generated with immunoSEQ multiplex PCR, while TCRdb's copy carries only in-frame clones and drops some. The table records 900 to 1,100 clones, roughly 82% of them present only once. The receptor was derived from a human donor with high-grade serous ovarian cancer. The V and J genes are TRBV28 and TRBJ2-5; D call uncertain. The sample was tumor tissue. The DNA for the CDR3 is TGTGCCAGCAGTCCCCGGTACCAAGAGACCCAGTACTTC. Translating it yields CASSPRYQETQYF.